This T cell receptor beta chain was obtained from a study of T cell responses to AZD1222 COVID-19 vaccine. Notes on the study in general: Just 5 to 7 people given AZD1222 tested seropositive at baseline. Breadth and depth of Spike-specific TCRs rose after two AZD1222 doses. None of the repertoires were sampled until the peak T cell response had passed.

Data came from immunoSEQ multiplex PCR; TCRdb stores just in-frame clones and leaves some out. The data show just under 80,000 clones, with 92% seen just once and roughly 4.8% held by the top ten. In regard to this clone: The antigen is unknown.

Trimming pared 3 bases from V and 0 bases from J, leaving 8 bases between. In germline, CDR1 is DFQATT, CDR2 SNEGSKA (reference sequence). This CDR3 contains 13 residues. The V call is TRBV20-1, the J call TRBJ1-1, with a weak D call TRBD1 (5 bases). Material: peripheral blood, obtained 28 days after the second AZD1222 dose. The receptor's source is an adult who received the AZD1222 COVID-19 vaccine. CDR3: CSASNRMNTEAFF. CDR3 in DNA: TGCAGTGCTAGTAACAGGATGAACACTGAAGCTTTCTTT.